A single sample gave rise to the 20 T cell receptor beta chains below, sequenced in a study of T cell responses to AZD1222 COVID-19 vaccine. Assay: immunoSEQ multiplex PCR; the TCRdb copy retains only in-frame clones and omits some. The sample consists of tens of thousands of clones, 65% to 80% of them appearing once. The specimen was peripheral blood, collected on day 0 of MenACWY control vaccination. These receptors all stem from an adult in good health.

The J gene is TRBJ1-1, the V gene TRBV20-1; D is perhaps TRBD1 (6 bases). Between the trimmed V and J ends, which lost 3 bases and 4 bases, there was a span of 15 bases. Germline assignment: CDR1 DFQATT and CDR2 SNEGSKA (reference sequence). The CDR3 has 14 amino acids. As DNA, the CDR3 is TGCAGTGCTAGTCGGGCAGGGGTTGCCACTGAAGCTTTCTTT. It encodes CSASRAGVATEAFF.

This sequence joins TRBV27 and TRBJ2-6, with a tentative D call TRBD1 (5 bases). Germline V gene lookup returns CDR1 MNHEY and CDR2 SMNVEV (reference sequence). The V gene lost 2 bases and the J gene lost 0 bases, with 11 bases spanning the gap. CDR3 length: 17 residues. Here the CDR3 DNA reads TGTGCCAGCAGTTTAGGGGCTCCATTCTCTGGGGCCAACGTCCTGACTTTC. This gives the protein CASSLGAPFSGANVLTF.

The gene calls are TRBV18 and TRBJ2-7, with TRBD2 matching 13 bases. The trim removed 3 bases at V and 0 bases at J, leaving 8 bases unmatched. The CDR3 loop spans 18 amino acids. The germline V gene has CDR1 KGHSH and CDR2 LQKENI. CDR3 nucleotides: TGTGCCAGCTCACCGAGACTAGCGGGAGGCCCCGGCTCCTACGAGCAGTACTTC. Translated: CASSPRLAGGPGSYEQYF. The complete variable domain, with remaining parts taken from reference TRBV18 and TRBJ2-7, reads NAGVMQNPRHLVRRRGQEARLRCSPMKGHSHVYWYRQLPEEGLKFMVYLQKENIIDESGMPKERFSAEFPKEGPSILRIQQVVRGDSAAYFCASSPRLAGGPGSYEQYFGPGTRLTVT.

A single count supports this clone. The chain links TRBV5-1 to TRBJ1-1; the D is unclear. CDR1 is SGHRS, CDR2 YFSETQ, per germline. Trimming left V 0 bases short and J 7 bases short, with 13 bases between. The CDR3 has 14 amino acids. The chain's CDR3 is CASSLGTLRGEAFF. The DNA for the CDR3 is TGCGCCAGCAGCTTGGGGACCTTACGGGGTGAAGCTTTCTTT.

This rearrangement joins TRBV5-1 to TRBJ2-3; D tentatively reads TRBD1 or TRBD2 (5 bases each). Trimming took 0 bases from V and 3 from J, leaving 11 bases between them. This CDR3 comprises 15 residues. CDR1 and CDR2 (germline): SGHRS, YFSETQ. DNA of the CDR3: TGCGCCAGCAGCTTGGCCGGGAAGGGGACAGATACGCAGTATTTT. It translates to CASSLAGKGTDTQYF.

The chain combines TRBV9 with TRBJ1-1; D ambiguous. The CDR3 extends over 13 amino acids. Germline loops: CDR1 SGDLS, CDR2 YYNGEE. V gave up 1 base and J gave up 0 bases, with 4 bases separating them. DNA of the CDR3: TGTGCCAGCAGCGTAACACTGAACACTGAAGCTTTCTTT. Its translation is CASSVTLNTEAFF.

The chain couples TRBV14 to TRBJ1-4; 8 bases align to TRBD1. The CDR3 is made up of 16 amino acids. The V segment lost 5 bases and the J segment 5 bases; nucleotides outside the gene matches: 10. Germline CDR1 and CDR2: SGHDN and FVKESK. In DNA form, the CDR3 reads TGTGCCAGCAGCTTCGCCGGGACAGGACTGAATGAAAAACTGTTTTTT. Protein sequence: CASSFAGTGLNEKLFF.

In its sample, this clone was seen a few times. The chain recombines TRBV7-9 with TRBJ2-7, with TRBD2 identical over 13 bases. Trimming cost V 2 bases and J 5 bases; bases outside gene matches: 9. The CDR3 extends over 17 amino acids. Looked up from germline, CDR1 is SEHNR and CDR2 is FQNEAQ (reference sequence). CDR3 amino acids: CASSLKAGLAGVHEQYF. The CDR3 bases are TGTGCCAGCAGCTTAAAGGCCGGACTAGCGGGAGTCCACGAGCAGTACTTC.

This sequence joins TRBV27 and TRBJ1-5; D is uncertain. V dropped 3 bases and J dropped 4 bases, with 7 bases sitting between them. Germline lookup yields CDR1 MNHEY and CDR2 SMNVEV (reference sequence). The CDR3 is 13 amino acids. CDR3 residues: CASSLLHNQPQHF. CDR3 sequence (DNA): TGTGCCAGCAGTTTGTTACATAATCAGCCCCAGCATTTT.

This chain joins TRBV25-1 and TRBJ1-1, with D possibly being TRBD1 (6 bases). Germline V CDR1 and CDR2: MGHDK, SYGVNS. V was pared by 7 bases and J by 5 bases, with 14 bases between. This CDR3 has 13 amino acids. The CDR3 DNA follows: TGTGCCAGCATGGAGGGGGGGAGGACTGAAGCTTTCTTT. This translates into CASMEGGRTEAFF.

The rearrangement joins TRBV27 to TRBJ1-5; unclear D gene. The CDR3 is 13 residues long. Trimming took off 6 bases at V and 4 bases at J, with 10 bases between the two ends. The germline V gene encodes CDR1 MNHEY and CDR2 SMNVEV (reference sequence). The DNA for the CDR3 is TGTGCCAGCAGGCCGGCGGGGAATCAGCCCCAGCATTTT. This sequence encodes CASRPAGNQPQHF.

The chain uses TRBV18 and TRBJ1-3; tentatively, D is TRBD1 (6 bases). V lost 0 bases and J lost 14, with 11 bases in between. Germline CDR1 and CDR2: KGHSH and LQKENI. This CDR3 contains 12 residues. CDR3 in DNA: TGTGCCAGCTCACCACCGGGCGGGACACTATATTTT. The encoded protein is CASSPPGGTLYF.

By sample share, this clone is medium-sized (0.01 to 0.1%). A much larger clone sits a single nucleotide away, making a read error possible. This chain links TRBV3-1 (or the pseudogene TRBV3-2) with TRBJ2-2; 9 bases line up with TRBD2. From germline, CDR1 is LGHDT and CDR2 YNNKEL (reference sequence). The CDR3 consists of 15 residues. V lost 5 bases, J lost 7 bases, and 8 bases stayed unmatched. CDR3 residues: CASSSRAGGGGELFF. In DNA, the CDR3 is TGTGCCAGCAGCTCCCGGGCGGGGGGGGGCGGGGAGCTGTTTTTT.

The V call is TRBV5-1, the J call TRBJ1-3; a weak D match, TRBD1 (6 bases). The V gene's germline CDR1 is SGHRS and CDR2 YFSETQ. The V end lost 5 bases, the J end lost 0 bases, and 21 bases lay between the germline ends. CDR3 length: 18 amino acids. CDR3 nucleotides: TGCGCCAGCAGTTCTGATTCTCGGGACACCTTCTCTGGAAACACCATATATTTT. Amino acid sequence: CASSSDSRDTFSGNTIYF.

The rearrangement joins TRBV13 to TRBJ2-7, with D perhaps matching TRBD1 (5 bases). With 4 bases removed from V and 0 bases from J, the gap between germline ends came to 13 bases. Germline assignment: CDR1 PRHDT and CDR2 FYEKMQ (reference sequence). The CDR3 is 15 amino acids. DNA for the CDR3: TGTGCCAGCAGCTCTCCGACAGAAACCTCCTACGAGCAGTACTTC. Amino acid sequence: CASSSPTETSYEQYF.

The rearrangement uses TRBV7-9 and TRBJ2-3; 12 bases agree with TRBD2. V trimming: 5 bases; J trimming: 5 bases; junction bases outside the gene matches: 8. The CDR3 contains 16 residues. In germline, CDR1 is SEHNR, CDR2 FQNEAQ (reference sequence). The CDR3 DNA reads as TGTGCCAGCAGCCCGAGACTAGCGGGAGAGCGAGATACGCAGTATTTT. It is translated as CASSPRLAGERDTQYF.

This clone was detected once. This chain connects TRBV5-8 to TRBJ2-1; TRBD2 might be the D (5 bases). Germline V gene data show CDR1 as SGHTS and CDR2 as YDEGEE. CDR3 length equals 18 residues. Trimming left V 0 bases short and J 2 bases short, with 18 bases between. In nucleotides, the CDR3 is TGTGCCAGCAGCTTGGCGAAGGTCGGGGTGGGCCCCTACAATGAGCAGTTCTTC. It specifies CASSLAKVGVGPYNEQFF.

The chain combines TRBV19 with TRBJ1-5; 12 bases are a match to TRBD1. After removal of 7 bases from V and 6 bases from J, the junction contained 13 bases not matched to a gene. The CDR3 loop spans 17 amino acids. CDR1 is LNHDA, CDR2 SQIVND, per germline (reference sequence). The CDR3 loop is CASNSGAGQGARQPQHF. The CDR3 nucleotides are TGTGCCAGTAACTCTGGAGCGGGACAGGGGGCGCGTCAGCCCCAGCATTTT.

The chain carries TRBV28 and TRBJ1-3; D is perhaps TRBD1 (5 bases). Germline CDR1 is MDHEN and CDR2 is SYDVKM. Trimming took 4 bases from V and 1 from J, leaving 17 bases between them. This CDR3 region has 17 residues. Here the CDR3 DNA reads TGTGCCAGCAGTTCCTCGTGGGGGTTACCTTCTGGAAACACCATATATTTT. Encoded protein: CASSSSWGLPSGNTIYF. Based on the CDR3 plus reference TRBV28 and TRBJ1-3, the full variable domain is DVKVTQSSRYLVKRTGEKVFLECVQDMDHENMFWYRQDPGLGLRLIYFSYDVKMKEKGDIPEGYSVSREKKERFSLILESASTNQTSMYLCASSSSWGLPSGNTIYFGEGSWLTVV.

The V and J genes are TRBV27 and TRBJ2-3; 10 nucleotides line up with TRBD2. The CDR3 is made up of 19 amino acids. CDR1 is MNHEY, CDR2 SMNVEV, per germline (reference sequence). The ends lost 0 bases at V and 1 base at J; junction bases unmatched: 10. CDR3 in amino acids: CASSLSYPTGTSGTDTQYF. The CDR3 bases are TGTGCCAGCAGTTTATCTTATCCTACCGGGACTAGCGGCACAGATACGCAGTATTTT.